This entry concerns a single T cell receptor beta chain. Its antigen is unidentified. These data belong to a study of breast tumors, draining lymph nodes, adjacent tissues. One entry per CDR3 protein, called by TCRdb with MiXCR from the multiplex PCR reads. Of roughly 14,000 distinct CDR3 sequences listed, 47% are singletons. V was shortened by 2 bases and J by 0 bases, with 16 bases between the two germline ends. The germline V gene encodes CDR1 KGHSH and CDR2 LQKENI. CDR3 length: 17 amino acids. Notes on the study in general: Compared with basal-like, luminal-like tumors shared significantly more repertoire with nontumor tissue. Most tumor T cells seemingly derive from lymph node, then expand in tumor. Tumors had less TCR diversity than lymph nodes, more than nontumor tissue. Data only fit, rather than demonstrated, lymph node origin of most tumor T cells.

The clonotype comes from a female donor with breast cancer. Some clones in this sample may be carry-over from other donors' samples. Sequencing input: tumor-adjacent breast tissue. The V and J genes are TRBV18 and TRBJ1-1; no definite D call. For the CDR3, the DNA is TGTGCCAGCTCACCAGAGAGGGTGACCGAAATGAACACTGAAGCTTTCTTT. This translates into CASSPERVTEMNTEAFF.